These 7 T cell receptor beta chains were all obtained from the same sample, sequenced in a study of beta chain features in type 1 diabetes. Notes on the study in general: Shortening that was moderate but significant affected the TCRB CDR3s of Type 1 diabetes patients in all four CD4+ subsets.

These receptors have no known antigen. What was sequenced were expressed TCRB transcripts, since all of the isolated RNA had been reverse transcribed. TCRdb's table, derived via immunoSEQ multiplex PCR, lists solely in-frame clones and lacks some. The repertoire holds 350,000 to 400,000 clones, roughly 12% seen once, with around 0.01% in the top ten. The sample taken for sequencing was naive CD4+ T cells from blood. These receptors all stem from a woman in her late teens or twenties with type 1 diabetes.

The V gene is TRBV7-9, the J gene TRBJ2-3; weak D call: TRBD1 (5 bases). Trimming removed 2 bases at V and 0 bases at J, with 9 bases between. The germline CDR1 and CDR2 sequences are SEHNR and FQNEAQ (reference sequence). The CDR3 has 15 amino acids. The CDR3 loop reads CASSLRQSSTDTQYF. DNA of the CDR3: TGTGCCAGCAGCTTACGACAGTCTAGCACAGATACGCAGTATTTT.

The chain employs TRBV18 and TRBJ2-5; tentative D call: TRBD1 (6 bases). The CDR3 runs to 14 residues. Germline CDR1 and CDR2: KGHSH and LQKENI. Trimming took 5 bases from V and 4 from J, leaving 14 bases between them. The CDR3 nucleotides are TGTGCCAGCTCATGGGGGCAGGGGACAGAGACCCAGTACTTC. Residues: CASSWGQGTETQYF.

In its sample, this clone was seen a few times. V usage is TRBV7-3 and J usage is TRBJ2-2; TRBD2 matches 8 bases. The germline V gene has CDR1 SGHTA and CDR2 FQGTGA. The CDR3 consists of 16 residues. V lost 4 bases and J lost 5; bases outside the gene matches: 9. The CDR3 DNA sequence: TGTGCCAGCAGCTCGGTCGGGAGGGCCGGGACCGGGGAGCTGTTTTTT. Protein: CASSSVGRAGTGELFF.

This chain uses TRBV19 with TRBJ1-6, with 12 bases fitting TRBD1. This CDR3 has 14 residues. The germline V gene encodes CDR1 LNHDA and CDR2 SQIVND (reference sequence). With V trimmed by 3 bases and J by 11 bases, 2 bases remained unmatched. CDR3: CASSIGTGGAPLHF. The DNA for the CDR3 is TGTGCCAGTAGTATCGGGACAGGGGGCGCACCCCTCCACTTT.

The chain combines TRBV28 with TRBJ2-7, with TRBD2 as a possible D gene (7 bases). In germline, CDR1 is MDHEN, CDR2 SYDVKM. Deletions cut 6 bases from V and 2 bases from J, with 20 bases between. This CDR3 has 16 residues. DNA of the CDR3: TGTGCCAGCAGAACCGCGGGGGCCGCCAACACCTACGAGCAGTACTTC. Protein: CASRTAGAANTYEQYF.

The chain recombines TRBV7-2 with TRBJ2-3, with 8 positions matching TRBD2. The trim removed 6 bases at V and 6 bases at J, leaving 8 bases unmatched. Germline assignment: CDR1 SGHTA and CDR2 FQGNSA. This CDR3 region has 14 residues. For the CDR3, the DNA is TGTGCCAGCAGTCCGGGAGGGTATTGGGATACGCAGTATTTT. Its translation: CASSPGGYWDTQYF. Complete variable domain (other parts from reference TRBV7-2 and TRBJ2-3): GAGVSQSPSNKVTEKGKDVELRCDPISGHTALYWYRQSLGQGLEFLIYFQGNSAPDKSGLPSDRFSAERTGGSVSTLTIQRTQQEDSAVYLCASSPGGYWDTQYFGPGTRLTVL.

The chain is built from TRBV30 and TRBJ2-7, with D possibly TRBD2 on 6 matching bases. This CDR3 region has 13 residues. Germline loops: CDR1 GTSNPN, CDR2 SVGIG (reference sequence). The ends were cut back, 7 bases at V and 0 bases at J, with 13 bases in the middle. CDR3 amino acids: CASLASPSYEQYF. For the CDR3, the DNA is TGTGCCTCACTAGCCTCGCCCTCCTACGAGCAGTACTTC.